This is a list of T cell receptor beta chains from one sample in a study of siplizumab effects on memory and regulatory T cells. The assay was immunoSEQ multiplex PCR, and TCRdb's table has in-frame clones only and misses some. The sample lists about 27,000 clones, approximately 82% occurring once. Sequenced input: memory CD4+ T cells sorted from blood. The receptors were sampled from a human donor in good health. Both conserved end residues are part of each CDR3. A D gene is named only where the DNA matches it firmly. A row's size may be missing; if present it is once, few, many or a size class.

V,size,J,D,CDR3,DNA
TRBV29-1,once,TRBJ1-1,TRBD1,CSAGQGSRNTEAFF,TGCAGCGCAGGACAGGGAAGTAGGAACACTGAAGCTTTCTTT
TRBV7-2,.,TRBJ2-7,TRBD2,CASSLTTSGRSSYEQYF,TGTGCCAGCAGCTTAACGACTAGCGGGAGGAGCTCCTACGAGCAGTACTTC
TRBV19,.,TRBJ1-3,.,CASSLDGGSGNTIYF,TGTGCCAGTAGTCTTGATGGGGGTTCTGGAAACACCATATATTTT
TRBV19,.,TRBJ2-4,TRBD1,CASSIGTGNIQYF,TGTGCCAGTAGTATTGGGACAGGAAACATTCAGTACTTC
TRBV20-1,.,TRBJ2-3,.,CSASSRDTQYF,TGCAGTGCTAGTTCAAGAGATACGCAGTATTTT
TRBV29-1,.,TRBJ1-1,.,CSVIDPAGTEAFF,TGCAGCGTGATTGACCCCGCCGGGACCGAAGCTTTCTTT
TRBV25-1,.,TRBJ1-1,.,CASSHRNPPEAFF,TGTGCCAGCAGTCACAGGAACCCCCCTGAAGCTTTCTTT
TRBV28,.,TRBJ2-7,TRBD2,CASSFLGGRVYEQYF,TGTGCCAGCAGTTTTTTGGGGGGGAGGGTTTACGAGCAGTACTTC
TRBV4-2,.,TRBJ2-7,TRBD2,CASSQDPGLAEYEQYF,TGTGCCAGCAGCCAAGATCCGGGGCTAGCGGAATACGAGCAGTACTTC
TRBV4-1,.,TRBJ2-3,.,CASSPDTHSTDTQYF,TGCGCCAGCAGCCCAGATACACACTCCACAGATACGCAGTATTTT
TRBV7-9,.,TRBJ2-7,TRBD1,CASSSGTGGKYEQYF,TGTGCCAGCAGCTCCGGGACAGGGGGCAAGTACGAGCAGTACTTC
TRBV5-4,.,TRBJ2-7,.,CASSPIRAASRNEQYF,TGTGCCAGCAGCCCAATACGGGCGGCTAGCCGTAACGAGCAGTACTTC
TRBV19,.,TRBJ2-2,TRBD2,CASSTSGLAGLNTGELFF,TGTGCCAGTAGTACCTCCGGACTAGCGGGACTAAACACCGGGGAGCTGTTTTTT
TRBV4-2,.,TRBJ2-3,.,CASSQLPGEGQDTQYF,TGTGCCAGCAGCCAATTACCCGGGGAAGGCCAGGATACGCAGTATTTT
TRBV19,.,TRBJ2-1,TRBD2,CASSISGRRNEQFF,TGTGCCAGTAGTATTAGCGGGAGGAGGAATGAGCAGTTCTTC
TRBV6-1,.,TRBJ1-2,TRBD1,CASRVSRGRNYGYTF,TGTGCCAGCAGGGTTAGCAGGGGGCGCAACTATGGCTACACCTTC
TRBV9,.,TRBJ2-2,.,CASSVLTGSTGELFF,TGTGCCAGCAGCGTATTAACCGGGAGCACCGGGGAGCTGTTTTTT
TRBV7-6,.,TRBJ1-2,.,CASSPDRSRTYGYTF,TGTGCCAGCAGCCCCGACAGGAGCCGAACCTATGGCTACACCTTC
TRBV11-2,.,TRBJ1-4,.,CASSLDVANPNEKLFF,TGTGCCAGCAGCTTAGATGTAGCGAATCCTAATGAAAAACTGTTTTTT
TRBV29-1,.,TRBJ2-1,.,CSVQRPGLTYNEQFF,TGCAGCGTCCAAAGGCCTGGACTTACCTACAATGAGCAGTTCTTC
TRBV21-1,.,TRBJ2-3,.,CASSVFWGADTQYF,TGTGCCAGCAGCGTGTTTTGGGGGGCAGATACGCAGTATTTT
TRBV5-1,once,TRBJ2-1,TRBD2,CASSLLAGQRRRFF,TGCGCCAGCAGCTTACTAGCGGGACAGAGGAGGCGGTTCTTC
TRBV7-3,.,TRBJ1-2,.,CASSRDRYYGYTF,TGTGCCAGCAGCCGGGACCGTTACTATGGCTACACCTTC
TRBV7-2,.,TRBJ1-1,TRBD1,CASSFTDRGHSEAFF,TGTGCCAGCAGCTTTACGGACAGGGGGCATAGTGAAGCTTTCTTT
TRBV9,.,TRBJ2-1,.,CASSYLTSSYNEQFF,TGTGCCAGCTCATACCTAACGAGCTCCTACAATGAGCAGTTCTTC
TRBV11-1,.,TRBJ2-5,TRBD2,CASSDGTSGQQETQYF,TGTGCCAGCAGCGACGGGACTAGCGGGCAACAAGAGACCCAGTACTTC
TRBV5-5,.,TRBJ2-5,TRBD2,CASSSGTSGIIAQETQYF,TGTGCCAGCAGCTCCGGGACTAGCGGGATCATAGCCCAAGAGACCCAGTACTTC
TRBV7-3,.,TRBJ2-7,.,CASSFGTGGSYEQYF,TGTGCCAGCAGCTTCGGGACGGGTGGGTCTTACGAGCAGTACTTC
TRBV28,.,TRBJ2-7,.,CASSLNNPREQYF,TGTGCCAGCAGTTTAAACAACCCTCGTGAGCAGTACTTC
TRBV6-6,.,TRBJ1-2,.,CASSYSDLTGGYTF,TGTGCCAGCAGTTACTCAGACCTTACGGGTGGCTACACCTTC
TRBV29-1,.,TRBJ2-2,.,CSVEDRRGDLNTGELFF,TGCAGCGTTGAAGATCGGCGCGGCGACTTGAACACCGGGGAGCTGTTTTTT
TRBV4-3,.,TRBJ1-2,TRBD1,CASSRGQASNYGYTF,TGCGCCAGCAGCCGAGGACAGGCCTCTAACTATGGCTACACCTTC
TRBV6-1,.,TRBJ2-5,TRBD2,CASSEKGTSGLTQYF,TGTGCCAGCAGTGAAAAGGGGACTAGCGGTTTGACCCAGTACTTC
TRBV7-2,.,TRBJ2-7,.,CASSPDGRTYEQYF,TGTGCCAGCAGCCCGGACGGAAGGACCTACGAGCAGTACTTC
TRBV6-5,.,TRBJ1-1,.,CASSPLEGSSEAFF,TGTGCCAGCAGTCCCCTGGAAGGGAGCTCTGAAGCTTTCTTT
TRBV30,.,TRBJ2-7,TRBD1,CACNTPGQIYEQYF,TGTGCCTGTAATACACCGGGACAGATCTACGAGCAGTACTTC
TRBV19,.,TRBJ2-2,.,CASTSGRNRNTGELFF,TGTGCCAGTACCTCTGGGCGAAACAGGAACACCGGGGAGCTGTTTTTT
TRBV6-1,.,TRBJ2-1,.,CATLRGRREQFF,TGTGCCACGCTAAGGGGACGCCGTGAGCAGTTCTTC
TRBV14,.,TRBJ1-3,.,CASSPGLRGTKYF,TGTGCCAGCAGCCCGGGGTTGAGGGGGACGAAATATTTT
TRBV19,.,TRBJ2-2,.,CASKELWNGELFF,TGTGCCAGTAAAGAATTGTGGAACGGGGAGCTGTTTTTT
TRBV30,.,TRBJ1-5,TRBD1,CAWSVDREGQPQHF,TGTGCCTGGAGTGTCGACAGGGAGGGACAGCCCCAGCATTTT
TRBV5-8,.,TRBJ1-1,.,CASSLLGNTEAFF,TGTGCCAGCAGCTTGTTGGGGAACACTGAAGCTTTCTTT
TRBV30,.,TRBJ1-4,.,CAWSVRQDEKLFF,TGTGCCTGGAGTGTACGACAGGATGAAAAACTGTTTTTT
TRBV4-1,.,TRBJ1-6,.,CASSQDPRPSPLHF,TGCGCCAGCAGCCAAGATCCCCGCCCATCACCCCTCCACTTT
TRBV6-6,.,TRBJ1-4,.,CASSYGGATNEKLFF,TGTGCCAGCAGTTACGGAGGGGCGACTAATGAAAAACTGTTTTTT
TRBV5-1,.,TRBJ2-1,.,CASSLGHTLRQFF,TGCGCCAGCAGCCTCGGACACACGCTAAGGCAGTTCTTC
TRBV11-2,few,TRBJ2-6,.,CASSPRGANVLTF,TGTGCCAGCAGCCCCAGAGGGGCCAACGTCCTGACTTTC
TRBV7-7,.,TRBJ2-5,TRBD2,CASGSGSETQYF,TGTGCTAGCGGTAGCGGGAGCGAGACCCAGTACTTC
TRBV6-5,.,TRBJ1-6,TRBD1,CASSLQGLTLHF,TGTGCCAGCAGCCTACAGGGGCTCACCCTCCACTTT